This TCR beta chain derives from a study of shared T cell receptors in the human thymus. Generated by immunoSEQ multiplex PCR, the TCRdb table keeps only in-frame clones and is missing some. This table has over 450,000 clones, 70% to 80% appearing once. This CDR3 spans 12 amino acids. The data also belong to a second study, concerning human thymus T cells. According to that study: Thymus tissue for the work was resected from patients undergoing corrective heart surgery.

The V call is TRBV21-1, the J call TRBJ2-7; no check of the table's D call, TRBD2, against the DNA was made. TRBV21-1 has pseudogene status. Material: thymocytes. The sequence came from a boy under two years old with a congenital heart defect. This CDR3 is CASTFGVYEQYF. The CDR3 DNA follows: TGTGCCAGCACCTTCGGGGTCTACGAGCAGTACTTC.